This record looks at one T cell receptor beta chain sequence and its context. This entry is derived from a study of blood T cell repertoires in COVID-19. Clones were read by immunoSEQ multiplex PCR, and TCRdb kept only the in-frame ones, dropping some. The table records 280,000 or so clones, around 91% of them present only once. The sequencing input was peripheral blood. This receptor was taken from a woman aged 55-69 years with acute or convalescent COVID-19.

CDR3 residues: CASSVVQGEGTDTQYF. CDR3 sequence (DNA): TGTGCCAGCAGCGTAGTACAGGGGGAGGGTACAGATACGCAGTATTTT. The chain combines TRBV9 with TRBJ2-3; maybe TRBD1 (8 bases). Trimming stripped 0 bases from V and 3 bases from J, with 14 bases between. Germline lookup yields CDR1 SGDLS and CDR2 YYNGEE. The CDR3 spans 16 residues.